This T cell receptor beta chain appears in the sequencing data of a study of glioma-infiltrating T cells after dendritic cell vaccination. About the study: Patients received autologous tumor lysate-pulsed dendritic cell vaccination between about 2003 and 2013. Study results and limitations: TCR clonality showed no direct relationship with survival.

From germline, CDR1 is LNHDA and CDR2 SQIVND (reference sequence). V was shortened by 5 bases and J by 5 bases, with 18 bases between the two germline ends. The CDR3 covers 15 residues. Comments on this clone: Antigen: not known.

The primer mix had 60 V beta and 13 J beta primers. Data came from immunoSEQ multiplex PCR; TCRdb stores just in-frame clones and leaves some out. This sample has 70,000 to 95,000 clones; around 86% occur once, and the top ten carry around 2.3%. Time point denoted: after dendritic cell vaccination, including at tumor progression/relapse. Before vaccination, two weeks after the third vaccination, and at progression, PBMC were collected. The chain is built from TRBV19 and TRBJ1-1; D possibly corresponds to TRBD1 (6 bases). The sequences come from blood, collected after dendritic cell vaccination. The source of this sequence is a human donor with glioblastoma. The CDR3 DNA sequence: TGTGCCAGTAGTCGTACGGACAGAACGGGGACTGAAGCTTTCTTT. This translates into CASSRTDRTGTEAFF.